Following are 11 T cell receptor beta chains from one sample sequenced in a study of long-term antiretroviral therapy in people with HIV. The authors ran the immunoSEQ assay, v3.0, at survey level. Generated by immunoSEQ multiplex PCR, the TCRdb table keeps only in-frame clones and is missing some. The repertoire includes around 22,000 clones, just over 85% of them detected once, and under 9.5% sits in the top ten. Sequences were derived from unsorted PBMCs, sampled 1.8 years before starting antiretroviral therapy. These receptors were collected from a woman aged 25 to 39 with HIV.

The rearrangement links TRBV5-1 to TRBJ2-3; D is ambiguous. The V and J ends lost 2 bases and 1 base respectively, with 2 bases between them. Germline V gene data show CDR1 as SGHRS and CDR2 as YFSETQ. The CDR3 loop spans 12 amino acids. CDR3 protein: CASSFRTDTQYF. CDR3 DNA: TGCGCCAGCAGCTTTCGCACAGATACGCAGTATTTT.

CDR3 amino acids: CSAGGYTEAFF. DNA for the CDR3: TGCAGTGCTGGGGGATACACTGAAGCTTTCTTT. V is TRBV20-1 and J is TRBJ1-1; perhaps TRBD1 as D (5 bases). The length of the CDR3 is 11 residues. Germline V gene data show CDR1 as DFQATT and CDR2 as SNEGSKA (reference sequence). The ends were cut back, 5 bases at V and 3 bases at J, with 7 bases in the middle.

J is TRBJ2-5 and V is TRBV12-5, with D perhaps TRBD2 (5 bases). This CDR3 has 13 amino acids. Trimming shortened V by 2 bases and J by 4 bases, and 8 bases separated the two germline ends. Looked up from germline, CDR1 is LGHNT and CDR2 is FRNRAP. CDR3 sequence (DNA): TGTGCTAGTGGTTTGTTCGGGATAGAGACCCAGTACTTC. Residues: CASGLFGIETQYF. The variable domain in full, with the rest retrieved from reference TRBV12-5 and TRBJ2-5, is DARVTQTPRHKVTEMGQEVTMRCQPILGHNTVFWYRQTMMQGLELLAYFRNRAPLDDSGMPKDRFSAEMPDATLATLKIQPSEPRDSAVYFCASGLFGIETQYFGPGTRLLVL.

V and J are TRBV30 and TRBJ1-2; D unresolved. The CDR3 runs to 11 residues. Trimming cost V 8 bases and J 1 base, with 8 bases left between them. The germline gives CDR1 GTSNPN, CDR2 SVGIG (reference sequence). CDR3 sequence: CAGGSNYGYTF. CDR3 DNA sequence: TGTGCCGGAGGGAGTAACTATGGCTACACCTTC.

A single count supports this clone. The V call is TRBV5-8, the J call TRBJ1-6; D remains ambiguous. This CDR3 contains 15 residues. CDR1 is SGHTS and CDR2 is YDEGEE in the germline V gene. V was trimmed by 7 bases and J by 0 bases, leaving 11 bases between them. CDR3 in amino acids: CASHSSYSYNSPLHF. In DNA, the CDR3 is TGTGCCAGCCACTCCTCGTACTCCTATAATTCACCCCTCCACTTT. Full variable domain (outside the CDR3, taken from reference TRBV5-8 and TRBJ1-6): EAGVTQSPTHLIKTRGQQATLRCSPISGHTSVYWYQQALGLGLQFLLWYDEGEERNRGNFPPRFSGRQFPNYSSELNVNALELEDSALYLCASHSSYSYNSPLHFGNGTRLTVT.

The rearrangement uses TRBV4-1 and TRBJ1-2; unclear D gene. The CDR3 consists of 14 residues. Germline-derived CDR1 and CDR2 are MGHRA and YSYEKL. The V and J ends lost 6 bases and 2 bases respectively, with 13 bases between them. In DNA form, the CDR3 reads TGCGCCAGCAGTGATCCCAGAGGGAACTATGGCTACACCTTC. Translating it yields CASSDPRGNYGYTF.

The V and J genes are TRBV30 and TRBJ2-7; no definite D call. With 0 bases removed from V and 2 bases from J, the gap between germline ends came to 5 bases. Germline V gene sequence: CDR1 GTSNPN, CDR2 SVGIG (reference sequence). The CDR3 is 12 amino acids. The CDR3 DNA is TGTGCCTGGAGTGTACAGACCTACGAGCAGTACGTC. Its protein is CAWSVQTYEQYV.

This chain uses TRBV11-2 with TRBJ1-6; the D is unclear. The CDR3 covers 15 residues. Per germline, CDR1 SGHAT and CDR2 FQNNGV. Trimming took 4 bases from V and 0 from J, leaving 7 bases between them. CDR3 loop: CASSSLSSYNSPLHF. The CDR3, as DNA: TGTGCCAGCAGCTCGCTGAGCTCCTATAATTCACCCCTCCACTTT.

The genes are TRBV7-9 and TRBJ2-3; D possibly uses TRBD1 or TRBD2 (5 bases each). Germline-derived CDR1 and CDR2 are SEHNR and FQNEAQ (reference sequence). Trimming removed 3 bases from V and 0 bases from J, with 10 bases in between. The length of the CDR3 is 15 residues. The chain's CDR3 is CASSFIGASTDTQYF. In nucleotides, the CDR3 is TGTGCCAGCAGCTTCATCGGGGCTAGCACAGATACGCAGTATTTT. Based on the CDR3 plus reference TRBV7-9 and TRBJ2-3, the full variable domain is DTGVSQNPRHKITKRGQNVTFRCDPISEHNRLYWYRQTLGQGPEFLTYFQNEAQLEKSRLLSDRFSAERPKGSFSTLEIQRTEQGDSAMYLCASSFIGASTDTQYFGPGTRLTVL.

The V gene is TRBV10-3, the J gene TRBJ1-1; TRBD1 matches at 8 bases. CDR1 and CDR2 (germline): ENHRY, SYGVKD. The CDR3 totals 14 residues. Trimming cost V 7 bases and J 1 base; bases outside gene matches: 5. The CDR3 sequence: CAITQGAGNTEAFF. DNA of the CDR3: TGTGCCATCACCCAGGGGGCAGGGAACACTGAAGCTTTCTTT.

The chain combines TRBV11-2 with TRBJ1-5; D unclear. CDR1 is SGHAT, CDR2 FQNNGV, per germline. V lost 3 bases and J lost 8, with 11 bases in between. This CDR3 has 13 residues. The CDR3 loop is CASSFRATEPQHF. The DNA of the CDR3 is TGTGCCAGCAGCTTTCGGGCAACGGAGCCCCAGCATTTT.